Listed below are T cell receptor beta chains from one sample, sequenced in a study of cytomegalovirus exposure and HLA in healthy donors. Libraries were prepared by immunoSEQ multiplex PCR; TCRdb keeps only in-frame clonotypes and omits some of them. The data show 150,000 to 200,000 clones, less than 80% seen once. Sequencing input: PBMCs. These receptors originate from a woman in her twenties or thirties in good health and CMV-seropositive. CDR3s include the opening cysteine and the closing phenylalanine or tryptophan.

CDR3 length | J gene | V gene | CDR3 protein
12 | TRBJ1-2 | TRBV28 | CASSLAGDGYTF
15 | TRBJ1-5 | TRBV27 | CASGTGTGFGQPQHF
14 | TRBJ1-4 | TRBV4-1 | CASSQGPEGEKLFF
15 | TRBJ2-5 | TRBV7-2 | CASSFGGAIQETQYF
15 | TRBJ2-5 | TRBV5-4 | CASSLGLAEQETQYF
18 | TRBJ2-6 | TRBV4-3 | CASSHRQGAGSGANVLTF
15 | TRBJ2-4 | TRBV7-2 | CASSMTGYLSNIQYF
19 | TRBJ2-6 | TRBV18 | CASSPPKGQGGSGANVLTF
18 | TRBJ1-5 | TRBV21-1 | CASIRGQGATRGNQPQHF
18 | TRBJ2-2 | TRBV7-8 | CASSSYRLAGGPGGELFF
12 | TRBJ2-7 | TRBV11-3 | CASSPRQYEQYF
17 | TRBJ1-2 | TRBV5-8 | CASSLEGTGGFNYGYTF
15 | TRBJ1-1 | TRBV5-1 | CATDPEGGPRSEAFF
15 | TRBJ1-1 | TRBV29-1 | CSVEYGGATGTEAFF
13 | TRBJ2-7 | TRBV7-8 | CASSSDRAHEQYF
13 | TRBJ1-1 | TRBV7-9 | CASSLEGATEAFF
16 | TRBJ2-1 | TRBV11-2 | CASSLRLAEPYNEQFF